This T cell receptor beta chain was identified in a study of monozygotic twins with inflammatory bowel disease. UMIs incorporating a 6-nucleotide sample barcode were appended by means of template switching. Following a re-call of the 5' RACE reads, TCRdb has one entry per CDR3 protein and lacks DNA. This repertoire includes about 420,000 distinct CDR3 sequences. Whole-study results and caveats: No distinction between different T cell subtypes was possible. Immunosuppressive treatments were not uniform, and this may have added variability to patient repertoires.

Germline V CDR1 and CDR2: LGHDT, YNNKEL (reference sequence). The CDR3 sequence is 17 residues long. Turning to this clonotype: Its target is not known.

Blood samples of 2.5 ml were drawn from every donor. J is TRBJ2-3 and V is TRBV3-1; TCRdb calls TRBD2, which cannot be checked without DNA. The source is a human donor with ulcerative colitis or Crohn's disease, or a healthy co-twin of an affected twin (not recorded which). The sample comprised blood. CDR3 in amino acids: CASSPRTSGGYTDTQYF.